These 3 T cell receptor beta chains were all obtained from the same sample, sequenced in a study of cytomegalovirus exposure and HLA in healthy donors (dated by TCRdb to 2017 to 2019). The library was prepared using the immunoSEQ multiplex PCR assay. A mixture of 60 forward primers for TCR Vbeta segments and 13 reverse primers for TCR Jbeta segments was used in the multiplex PCR. As stored in TCRdb, this immuneACCESS dataset retains in-frame rearrangements with V and J assigned. A fraction of the clones does not appear; measured against another copy, unresolved V genes explain less than half of the discrepancy, and the remainder lacks a known reason. The sample table shows about 140,000 clones, and over 60% are seen once. Approximately 4.9% of the sample rests with the top ten. The sequencing sample was made of PBMCs. All receptors come from a woman aged 45-59 years in good health and CMV-seronegative.

V usage is TRBV4-2 and J usage is TRBJ1-6; D perhaps matches TRBD1 (6 bases). The V and J ends lost 2 bases and 7 bases respectively, with 15 bases between them. In germline, CDR1 is LGHNA, CDR2 YNFKEQ. The CDR3 has 16 amino acids. The CDR3 DNA sequence: TGTGCCAGCAGCCAAAATGGAAGGGGGACGAATTCACCCCTCCACTTT. Translating gives CASSQNGRGTNSPLHF.

This rearrangement joins TRBV6-5 to TRBJ2-7, with TRBD1 matching over 7 bases. V lost 5 bases and J lost 7; bases outside the gene matches: 8. From germline, CDR1 is MNHEY and CDR2 SVGAGI. The CDR3 consists of 13 residues. This CDR3 reads CASSPGQVREQYF. CDR3 sequence (DNA): TGTGCCAGCAGTCCTGGACAGGTCCGTGAGCAGTACTTC.

The V and J genes are TRBV30 and TRBJ2-5; TRBD1 aligns across 8 bases. The DNA end is a closer match to TRBJ2-7, so the J assignment may be wrong. Germline V gene sequence: CDR1 GTSNPN, CDR2 SVGIG (reference sequence). The CDR3 runs to 18 residues. The CDR3 DNA follows: TGTGCCTGGAGTGTAAGGACAGGGACTCGGAAATCTCACTACGAGCAGTACTTC. Translating it yields CAWSVRTGTRKSHYEQYF.